What follows are 21 T cell receptor beta chains derived from one specimen sequenced in a study of human T cells and chemical hapten exposure (dated by TCRdb to about 2021). Library creation used RACE. Sequenced using a NextSeq 500. TCRdb took the public reads, trimmed them with fastp at Q25, ran MiXCR for clone calling and kept in-frame beta chains. Each record represents a unique CDR3 protein, reported with the most common genes and DNA among its rows. In all, the sample holds under 95,000 distinct CDR3 sequences, and approximately 8.2% of those were seen once. The top ten constitute 2.9% of the sample. The time point label for this specimen denotes: healthy volunteer bleed at 2 weeks. Unfractionated whole blood was collected in Tempus Blood RNA tubes, and total RNA was extracted from that blood. The material sequenced was whole blood. The receptors derive from a female donor in good health. Some clones in this sample may be carry-over from other donors' samples.

In its sample, this clonotype was seen a few times. This sequence joins TRBV7-2 and TRBJ1-3, with TRBD1 matching over 8 bases. CDR1 is SGHTA and CDR2 is FQGNSA in the germline V gene. The CDR3 runs to 14 residues. After removal of 4 bases from V and 4 bases from J, the junction contained 3 bases not matched to a gene. CDR3 residues: CASSSSGGGNTIYF. CDR3 coding DNA: TGTGCCAGCAGCTCATCAGGGGGCGGAAACACCATATATTTT.

This chain connects TRBV5-1 to TRBJ2-7; 7 bases fit TRBD2. J lost 0 bases, V lost 4 bases, and 4 bases had no gene match. Germline V gives CDR1 SGHRS, CDR2 YFSETQ. The CDR3 is made up of 14 amino acids. The DNA of the CDR3 is TGCGCCAGCAGCGCGGGGACTAACTCCTACGAGCAGTACTTC. It translates to CASSAGTNSYEQYF.

This clonotype has at least ten counts. The chain combines TRBV7-9 with TRBJ2-3; no clear D. Germline V gene sequence: CDR1 SEHNR, CDR2 FQNEAQ (reference sequence). This CDR3 spans 13 amino acids. Trimming cost V 2 bases and J 4 bases, with 7 bases left between them. The CDR3 is CASSLNPADTQYF. CDR3 nucleotides: TGTGCCAGCAGCTTAAACCCCGCAGATACGCAGTATTTT.

The rearrangement uses TRBV20-1 and TRBJ1-1; D perhaps matches TRBD1 (5 bases). CDR1 is DFQATT and CDR2 is SNEGSKA in the germline V gene (reference sequence). The CDR3 runs 12 residues. V was cut by 8 bases and J by 4 bases, with 14 bases left in between. CDR3 amino acids: CSQTAGSTEAFF. The CDR3 DNA sequence: TGCAGTCAGACCGCAGGGAGCACTGAAGCTTTCTTT.

The V gene is TRBV7-2, the J gene TRBJ1-5; D unresolved. CDR1 is SGHTA, CDR2 FQGNSA, per germline. Trimming removed 5 bases at V and 7 bases at J, with 12 bases between. The length of the CDR3 is 13 residues. CDR3 amino acids: CASSLTLGQPQHF. The CDR3 DNA reads as TGTGCCAGCAGCCTGACACTGGGGCAGCCCCAGCATTTT.

This clonotype was counted only a few times. The gene calls are TRBV25-1 and TRBJ2-1, with 13 bases aligning to TRBD2. Germline lookup yields CDR1 MGHDK and CDR2 SYGVNS. The CDR3 sequence is 18 residues long. V shed 4 bases and J 0 bases; nucleotides not matched to a gene: 6. Written as DNA, the CDR3 is TGTGCCAGCAGTGCCTTGGGACTAGCGGGAAGCTCCTACAATGAGCAGTTCTTC. As protein: CASSALGLAGSSYNEQFF.

This clonotype was recorded many times. The chain joins TRBV3-1 to TRBJ1-1; tentative D call: TRBD1 (5 bases). The germline gives CDR1 LGHDT, CDR2 YNNKEL (reference sequence). Between the trimmed V and J ends, which lost 1 base and 4 bases, there was a span of 13 bases. The CDR3 is 15 amino acids. CDR3 in DNA: TGTGCCAGCAGCCAAGGCGGGGGTGGTAGCACTGAAGCTTTCTTT. Protein: CASSQGGGGSTEAFF. The full variable domain, in which reference TRBV3-1 and TRBJ1-1 provide the parts outside the CDR3, is DTAVSQTPKYLVTQMGNDKSIKCEQNLGHDTMYWYKQDSKKFLKIMFSYNNKELIINETVPNRFSPKSPDKAHLNLHINSLELGDSAVYFCASSQGGGGSTEAFFGQGTRLTVV.

In its sample, this clonotype was seen many times. The chain is built from TRBV30 and TRBJ1-1; D uncertain. CDR1 and CDR2 from the germline V gene are GTSNPN and SVGIG (reference sequence). V was trimmed by 4 bases and J by 3 bases, leaving 9 bases between them. CDR3 length: 12 residues. CDR3 nucleotide sequence: TGTGCCTGGAACGGGAGGCACACTGAAGCTTTCTTT. Translation gives CAWNGRHTEAFF.

The chain recombines TRBV5-6 with TRBJ2-7; D is ambiguous. The CDR3 is 12 residues long. The germline CDR1 and CDR2 sequences are SGHDT and YYEEEE. Trimming took 3 bases from V and 3 from J, leaving 7 bases between them. CDR3 nucleotide sequence: TGTGCCAGCAGCTCGTTGAGCTACGAGCAGTACTTC. This sequence encodes CASSSLSYEQYF.

This clonotype was recorded at least ten times. The junction does not match germline at one end; this may be a read error. This chain uses TRBV5-1 with TRBJ2-1; 8 nucleotides line up with TRBD2. The CDR3 runs to 12 residues. Germline values: CDR1 SGHRS, CDR2 YFSETQ. The CDR3 coding sequence is TGTGCCAGCAGCCTAGCGGGCAATGAGCAGTTCTTC. Protein sequence: CASSLAGNEQFF.

V is TRBV7-9 and J is TRBJ2-7; D possibly corresponds to TRBD1 (7 bases). Germline lookup yields CDR1 SEHNR and CDR2 FQNEAQ (reference sequence). Trimming stripped 3 bases from V and 5 bases from J, with 11 bases between. The CDR3 is 13 residues long. In DNA, the CDR3 is TGTGCCAGCAGCTTCCAGGGGGGAGACGAGCAGTACTTC. As protein: CASSFQGGDEQYF. The full variable domain, with the rest looked up from reference TRBV7-9 and TRBJ2-7, is DTGVSQNPRHKITKRGQNVTFRCDPISEHNRLYWYRQTLGQGPEFLTYFQNEAQLEKSRLLSDRFSAERPKGSFSTLEIQRTEQGDSAMYLCASSFQGGDEQYFGPGTRLTVT.

A remark on this clonotype: This clone may be a read error of a much larger clone one base away. The genes are TRBV5-6 and TRBJ1-2; TRBD1 matches 10 bases. The CDR3 spans 16 residues. The germline gives CDR1 SGHDT, CDR2 YYEEEE. The CDR3 DNA sequence: TGTACCAGCAGCCTATGGAGGCGACAGGGGGCGAATGGCTACACCTTC. Its translation is CTSSLWRRQGANGYTF.

This rearrangement joins TRBV28 to TRBJ2-1; TRBD2 agrees at 13 bases. There are 15 residues in the CDR3. The trim removed 3 bases at V and 7 bases at J, leaving 3 bases unmatched. Germline V gene sequence: CDR1 MDHEN, CDR2 SYDVKM. CDR3 DNA: TGTGCCAGCAGTTTGGGACTAGCGGGACGGAATGAGCAGTTCTTC. Its protein is CASSLGLAGRNEQFF.

This clonotype came up many times. The rearrangement links TRBV7-6 to TRBJ1-4; perhaps TRBD1 as D (5 bases). V shed 1 base and J shed 6 bases, with 12 bases lying between them. The CDR3 length is 15 residues. Germline lookup yields CDR1 SGHVS and CDR2 FNYEAQ. CDR3: CASSLGRGAYEKLFF. CDR3 DNA sequence: TGTGCCAGCAGCTTAGGGAGGGGAGCGTATGAAAAACTGTTTTTT.

This clonotype has a count of ten or more. The CDR3: CAWRGGYSEQFF. For the CDR3, the DNA is TGTGCCTGGAGGGGGGGATATTCGGAGCAGTTCTTC. V and J are TRBV30 and TRBJ2-1; D is perhaps TRBD2 (6 bases). V dropped 3 bases and J dropped 10 bases, with 13 bases sitting between them. Germline V CDR1 and CDR2: GTSNPN, SVGIG (reference sequence). The CDR3 spans 12 residues.

In its sample, this clonotype was seen many times. The J gene is TRBJ2-4, the V gene TRBV28; unclear D gene. The CDR3 spans 13 residues. Germline V gene sequence: CDR1 MDHEN, CDR2 SYDVKM. V was shortened by 5 bases and J by 4 bases, with 9 bases between the two germline ends. The CDR3 sequence is CASSLEEKNIQYF. The CDR3 DNA reads TGTGCCAGCAGTCTCGAGGAGAAAAACATTCAGTACTTC.

In its sample, this clonotype was seen many times. This chain connects TRBV27 to TRBJ1-5; D unresolved. The germline CDR1 and CDR2 sequences are MNHEY and SMNVEV (reference sequence). The CDR3 is 14 amino acids. Trimming stripped 4 bases from V and 0 bases from J, with 7 bases between. CDR3 sequence: CASSYSYSNQPQHF. CDR3 nucleotide sequence: TGTGCCAGCAGTTACAGCTATAGCAATCAGCCCCAGCATTTT.

This clonotype was seen ten or more times. The chain recombines TRBV24-1 with TRBJ2-1, with D possibly being TRBD2 (5 bases). This CDR3 contains 15 residues. The germline V gene encodes CDR1 KGHDR and CDR2 SFDVKD. The V end lost 4 bases, the J end lost 7 bases, and 16 bases lay between the germline ends. The CDR3 reads CATSDQTEGENEQFF. The CDR3 DNA follows: TGTGCCACCAGTGACCAGACCGAGGGCGAGAATGAGCAGTTCTTC.

The sample holds a few counts of this clonotype. V gene TRBV6-2 or TRBV6-3 combines with J gene TRBJ2-1; 10 bases are a match to TRBD1. V was pared by 0 bases and J by 7 bases, with 6 bases of the junction left unmatched. Germline V gene lookup returns CDR1 MNHEY and CDR2 SVGEGT. CDR3 length equals 16 residues. CDR3 residues: CASSYSGQGILNEQFF. In DNA form, the CDR3 reads TGTGCCAGCAGTTACTCGGGACAGGGGATATTGAATGAGCAGTTCTTC.

Concerning this clonotype itself: A read error is possible here, since a much larger clone lies one base away. The J gene is TRBJ1-5, the V gene TRBV6-2 or TRBV6-3; a weak D match, TRBD1 (6 bases). Germline loops: CDR1 MNHEY, CDR2 SVGEGT. The length of the CDR3 is 14 residues. The CDR3 DNA sequence: TGTGCCAGCAGTTACCCCGGGGGCAATCAGCCCCAGAATTTT. Its translation is CASSYPGGNQPQNF.

In its sample, this clonotype was seen a few times. V and J are TRBV29-1 and TRBJ2-1, with 10 bases identical to TRBD1. V gave up 7 bases and J gave up 2 bases; unmatched junction bases: 5. The CDR3 loop spans 14 amino acids. The germline V gene encodes CDR1 SQVTM and CDR2 ANQGSEA. CDR3 in DNA: TGCAGCGGTAAGACAGGGGGCGCCTACAATGAGCAGTTCTTC. Its protein product is CSGKTGGAYNEQFF.